This T cell receptor (beta chain) was documented in a study of blood T cells in healthy people across ages. This CDR3 spans 15 amino acids. The V gene lost 2 bases and the J gene lost 2 bases, with 12 bases spanning the gap. It was with a sample-barcoded 5' primer and a J-beta primer mix that a second PCR of about 7 to 12 cycles was run. TCRdb recomputed calls from the 5' RACE reads with MiXCR, one row per CDR3 protein. Of 1.8 million or so distinct CDR3 sequences detected, about 39% appear once; the ten largest clones hold about 21%. The clonotype originates from a human donor in good health. The chain links TRBV12-3 or TRBV12-4 to TRBJ1-1; D not certain. Sequencing used blood. CDR3 in DNA: TGTGCCAGCAGTTTATCCGGGTCGGAAAACACTGAAGCTTTCTTT. It codes for CASSLSGSENTEAFF.